This TCR beta chain originates from a study of shared clonotypes between healthy human individuals (dated by TCRdb to the early 2020s). With regard to the full study: A couple of women and a few men aged 18 to 49 years were included in the cohort. For each donor, three plates each were used for CD4 naive and CD4 memory, two plates were used for CD8 naive, and one plate was used for CD8 memory. The study deeply sequenced blood TCR repertoires of several healthy adults to estimate repertoire size and the extent of clonotype sharing between individuals. Libraries were prepared and TCR repertoires were sequenced by different laboratories using diverse techniques, in order to increase sequencing depth and limit assay-specific biases. Per donor, leukapheresis produced somewhere between about 0.94 and 9 billion PBMCs. Here is what the overall study found, with its caveats: Incomplete sequencing was indicated by rarefaction of sorted-subset datasets, despite the large sequencing depth. Compared with non-shared clonotypes, clonotypes shared by all four sorted-subset donors had higher generation probabilities. Sampling was limited to blood, and TCR repertoires in tissue likely differ from TCR repertoires in blood. Sharing across several donors was observed for 4.5% to 6.5% of naive CD4, under 4% of naive CD8, over 2% of memory CD4, and around 0.42% of memory CD8 clonotypes. Because the study included only a small number of donors, the genetic and exposure-history diversity represented was limited. Pairwise subsampling led to the expectation that sequencing depth would affect the degree of clonotype sharing among donors. Larger estimated clonotype richness was generally found for naive subsets than for memory subsets.

On this clone: No cognate antigen has been identified for it. Per-nucleotide qualities are absent, and no much larger clonotype sits a single base away.

Donors were healthy HIV-negative adults with no recently reported acute infections or vaccinations. Every donor was a Caucasian adult living in Nashville, Tennessee, USA. CD4+ T cells were enriched by magnetic negative selection, after which naive cells were positively selected on CD45RA and the negative fraction was taken as the memory subset. Blood was collected by leukapheresis, and PBMCs were isolated by Ficoll-Histopaque density gradient centrifugation and then cryopreserved in liquid nitrogen vapor phase. Analytical flow cytometry was used to check the purity and quantity of every magnetically sorted T cell population. From each sorted fraction, genomic DNA was isolated and quantified by UV absorbance on a Nanodrop 2000c. From V the trimming removes 4 bases and from J it removes 4 bases, while the gene matches leave 9 bases of the junction unaccounted for. From the cysteine through the phenylalanine, the CDR3 covers 15 amino acids. This entry keeps only the CDR3 DNA: 45 bases, framed from base 1. The germline V gene specifies SGHRS as CDR1 and YFSETQ as CDR2.

TCR CDR3 regions were amplified from genomic DNA by multiplex PCR using the deep immunoSEQ assay. Genomic DNA extracted from each cell subset was distributed evenly over all wells of several immunoSEQ 96-well plates, and each plate served as one replicate. For sorted subsets, roughly 190 ng of genomic DNA, equivalent to about 30,000 T cell genomes, went into each replicate PCR. Purified libraries were measured with a Qubit 3.0 fluorometer, size-checked on a Bioanalyzer 2100, and measured again with the KAPA Library Quantification kit. Every immunoSEQ 96-well plate was sequenced on a dedicated single-read 150-cycle Illumina NextSeq 550 flow cell. The paper's processing steps were these. Because the immunoSEQ output held only junctional sequences and lacked quality scores, the filtering could not match the filtering applied to full-length reads. To assign V/J genes and CDR3, sequences were annotated using PyIR, a Python wrapper for IgBLAST v1.9, with IMGT germline references. Reads with weak V/J assignments (E-value above 1e-6), missing CDR3, stop codons, out-of-frame junctions, or ambiguous translated residues were removed. V3J clonotypes were defined by identical inferred V gene, J gene, and CDR3 amino acid sequence. The percentage overlap between two repertoires was calculated by dividing the number of shared unique clonotypes by the size of the smaller repertoire. Three approaches were used to assess repertoire richness: RTK rarefaction, the Chao1 estimator, and Recon v2.1 estimates of unobserved clonotypes. Generation probabilities were computed with OLGA for all TCRbeta clonotypes obtained by the gDNA method from a handful of donors. Held by TCRdb, this immuneACCESS table contains in-frame sequences only and omits some clones. Under half of the omission traces to an unresolved V gene where checked; the cause of the rest is unknown. That table gives V, J and clone size, and the DNA gave D and trimming. The sample data list about 1.1 million clones, and about 80% of these were observed just once. In total, the top ten clones hold 0.85% to 1% of the sample.

The rearranged segments are TRBV5-1 and TRBJ1-2; 8 bases in the junction line up with TRBD1. This TCR came from a young man in good health. Some clones in this sample may be carry-over from other donors' samples. Sequences were obtained from memory CD4+ T cells from PBMCs. What this sample's cell subset or site label stands for: CD45RA-negative fraction. The DNA sequence is given as TGCGCCAGCAGCCCAAGTTTAGACAGGGGCTATGGCTACACCTTC. This yields the protein CASSPSLDRGYGYTF.